This T cell receptor beta chain was sequenced in a study of cytomegalovirus exposure and HLA in healthy donors. About the research overall: Ancestry clustering placed around four fifths of some 400 genotyped donors in the Caucasian-associated cluster.

V shed 6 bases and J shed 7 bases, with 9 bases lying between them. The CDR3 runs 11 residues. CDR1 SNHLY and CDR2 FYNNEI come from the germline V gene. Primers: 60 Vbeta forward and 13 Jbeta reverse. Generated by immunoSEQ multiplex PCR, the TCRdb table keeps only in-frame clones and is missing some. Of about 210,000 clones in the sample, roughly 84% were seen once. Notes on the study in general: Some highly shared sequence variants likely arose as a pipeline artifact. Analyses of presence/absence relied on an assumption of roughly uniform sequencing depth across donors.

This clone turned up a few times. No antigen is known for it. The source material was PBMCs. This sequence originates from a girl aged 2 to 9 in good health and CMV-seronegative. This chain connects TRBV2 to TRBJ1-2; D might be TRBD1 (5 bases). CDR3 bases: TGTGCCAGCAGGGGGAGGGGTGGCTACACCTTC. It translates to CASRGRGGYTF.